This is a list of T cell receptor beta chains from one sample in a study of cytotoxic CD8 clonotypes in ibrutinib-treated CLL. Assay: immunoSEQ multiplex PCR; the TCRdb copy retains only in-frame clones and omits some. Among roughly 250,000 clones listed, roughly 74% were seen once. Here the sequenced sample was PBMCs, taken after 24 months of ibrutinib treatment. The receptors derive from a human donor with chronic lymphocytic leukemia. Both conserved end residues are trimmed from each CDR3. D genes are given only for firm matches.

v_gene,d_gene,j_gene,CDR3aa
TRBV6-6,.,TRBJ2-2,ASTRNTGELF
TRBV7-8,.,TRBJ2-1,ASSLEQAKLANEQF
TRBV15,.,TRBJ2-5,ATSRALVKETQY
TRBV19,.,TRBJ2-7,ASSISGLGRSSYEQY
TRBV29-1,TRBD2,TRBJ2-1,SVEGMTGTSGNNEQF
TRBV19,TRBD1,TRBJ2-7,ASSNRGGEQY
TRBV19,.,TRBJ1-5,ASSFGAVSSNQPQH
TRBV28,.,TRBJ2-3,ASRTEGYTDTQY
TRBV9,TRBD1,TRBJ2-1,ASSSGQGEGNEQF
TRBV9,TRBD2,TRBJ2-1,ASSAGLGRANEQF
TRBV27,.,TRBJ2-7,ASTLNGEQY
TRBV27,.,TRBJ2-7,ASSLTLSYEQY
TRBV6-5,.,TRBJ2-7,ASSPGNYEQY
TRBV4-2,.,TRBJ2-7,ASSQEGAGSYYEQY
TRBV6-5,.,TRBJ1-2,ASRKRLLTNYGYT
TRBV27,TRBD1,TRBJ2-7,ASTTSGTGSWEQY
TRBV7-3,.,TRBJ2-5,ASSLGSGGQETQY
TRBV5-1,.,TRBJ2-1,ASSLESTLIYNEQF
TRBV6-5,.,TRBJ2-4,ASSGPLGKNIQY
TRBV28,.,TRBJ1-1,ASSSGTGVAEAF
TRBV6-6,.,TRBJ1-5,ASSYSAAYQPQH
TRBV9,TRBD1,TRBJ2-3,ASTRDSSTDTQY
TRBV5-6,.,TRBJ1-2,ASSPLGTDGYT
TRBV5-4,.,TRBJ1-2,ASSSEQGFGGYT
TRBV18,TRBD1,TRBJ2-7,ASSAAGTGPYEQY
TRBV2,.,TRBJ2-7,ACVRTESSYEQY
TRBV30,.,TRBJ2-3,AWSAASSTDTLY
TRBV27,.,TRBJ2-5,ASSPDREGKWTQY
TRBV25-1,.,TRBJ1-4,ASSELGTVNEKLF
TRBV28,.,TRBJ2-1,ASSPIGVGSYNEQF
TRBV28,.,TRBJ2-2,ASSSPPGGFGTGELF
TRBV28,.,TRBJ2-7,ASSGMYEQY
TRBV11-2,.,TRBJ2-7,ASSFSTGGAPYEQY
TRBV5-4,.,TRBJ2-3,ASSPTSGGKGRDTQY
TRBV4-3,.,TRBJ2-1,ASSPAGTGSSYNEQF
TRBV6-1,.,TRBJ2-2,ASSDLGQSAGELF
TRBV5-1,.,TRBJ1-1,ASSPSGGYTEAF
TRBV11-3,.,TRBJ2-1,ASSNRGSNEQF
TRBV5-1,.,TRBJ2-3,ASTFMTGAPDTQY
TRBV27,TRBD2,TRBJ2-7,ASSRNLGLAGKEQY
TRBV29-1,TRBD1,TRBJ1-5,SVVGQGANQPQH
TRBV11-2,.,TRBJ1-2,ASSLQAAQFL
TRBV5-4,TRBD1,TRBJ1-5,ASSEGTGEYQPQH
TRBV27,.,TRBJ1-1,ASSFLGGTEAF
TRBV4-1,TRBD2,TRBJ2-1,ASSQDLAGGFNEQF
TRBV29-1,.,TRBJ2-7,SVGGTYEQY
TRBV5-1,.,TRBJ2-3,ASSLAARITDTQY
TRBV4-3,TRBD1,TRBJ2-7,ASSQEGITGGSYEQY